This T cell receptor (beta chain) is drawn from a study of T cells after yellow fever vaccination. MiXCR, applied by TCRdb to the 5' RACE reads, yields one record per CDR3 protein. This sample has hundreds of thousands of distinct CDR3 sequences, with approximately 13% found just once. This clonotype was recorded a few times. The V and J ends lost 7 bases and 9 bases respectively, with 14 bases between them. Looked up from germline, CDR1 is WSHSY and CDR2 is SAAADI. This CDR3 spans 12 amino acids. The sequenced sample was PBMCs, obtained on the day of the yellow fever booster vaccination. The origin of this receptor is a man younger than 45 who received the YFV17D yellow fever vaccine. The J gene is TRBJ2-3, the V gene TRBV10-2; D perhaps matches TRBD2 (7 bases). The CDR3 spells CASNSRGGTQYF. The CDR3 nucleotides are TGCGCCAGCAACTCGAGGGGGGGGACGCAGTATTTT.